This section outlines one TCR beta chain sequence together with its context. In the authors' workflow: The authors estimated nucleated cell counts from reference gene primer amplification. The method was immunoSEQ multiplex PCR; TCRdb's version includes in-frame clones alone and lacks a portion of them. V, J and clone size are those of that table, while D and trimming were read from the DNA. The sample has fewer than 110,000 clones, roughly 90% seen once. Germline V CDR1 and CDR2: SGHNT, YYREEE (reference sequence). The CDR3 runs 14 residues. V was clipped by 4 bases and J by 6 bases; unmatched bases: 5. The data are from a study of blood T cell repertoires in COVID-19. Whole-study context: The samples span acute and convalescent COVID-19 from the United States, Italy and Spain. PBMCs, B-cell-depleted T cells, or T cells provided the cDNA or gDNA that made up the material.

The V call is TRBV5-4, the J call TRBJ1-2, with 11 positions matching TRBD1. The material sequenced was peripheral blood. The source is a human donor in a cohort sampled during active COVID-19. The CDR3 DNA reads TGTGCCAGCAGCGCGGGACAGGGGGTTGATGGCTACACCTTC. This sequence encodes CASSAGQGVDGYTF.